The next 19 T cell receptor beta chains were all read from a single sample in a study of blood T cell repertoires in COVID-19. Clones were sequenced by immunoSEQ multiplex PCR, and TCRdb holds only the in-frame ones, with some missing. The sample has 100,000 to 120,000 clones, around 82% seen once. Material: peripheral blood. Receptor source: a woman in her sixties with acute or convalescent COVID-19.

CDR3 amino acids: CASRRGDQPQHF. Written as DNA, the CDR3 is TGTGCCAGCCGTCGCGGGGATCAGCCCCAGCATTTT. This chain links TRBV28 with TRBJ1-5; D uncertain. The CDR3 is made up of 12 amino acids. Trimming left V 8 bases short and J 5 bases short, with 10 bases between. CDR1 and CDR2 (germline): MDHEN, SYDVKM.

The V and J genes are TRBV2 and TRBJ2-4; the match to TRBD2 covers 8 bases. The V and J ends lost 3 bases and 5 bases, in that order; junction bases with no gene match: 0. The CDR3 spans 13 residues. The germline CDR1 and CDR2 sequences are SNHLY and FYNNEI. In nucleotides, the CDR3 is TGTGCCAGCAGTGAGGGACTAGAAAACATTCAGTACTTC. Translation: CASSEGLENIQYF.

The chain links TRBV13 to TRBJ1-2; 9 bases fit TRBD1. Germline V gene data show CDR1 as PRHDT and CDR2 as FYEKMQ (reference sequence). The CDR3 spans 13 residues. After removal of 5 bases from V and 5 bases from J, the junction contained 3 bases not matched to a gene. CDR3 nucleotide sequence: TGTGCCAGCAGCCAGGACAGGGGATATGGCTACACCTTC. This codes for CASSQDRGYGYTF.

This rearrangement joins TRBV30 to TRBJ2-7; perhaps TRBD2 as D (6 bases). CDR3 length: 13 residues. From germline, CDR1 is GTSNPN and CDR2 SVGIG (reference sequence). V lost 2 bases to trimming and J lost 3 bases, with 11 bases between them. The CDR3 nucleotides read TGTGCCTGGAGTTGGGGGGTGATCTACGAGCAGTACTTC. It codes for CAWSWGVIYEQYF.

The genes are TRBV11-1 and TRBJ2-1; weak D call: TRBD2 (6 bases). The germline gives CDR1 SGHAT, CDR2 FQDESV (reference sequence). This CDR3 region has 14 residues. Between the trimmed V and J ends, which lost 5 bases and 5 bases, there was a span of 13 bases. DNA of the CDR3: TGTGCCAGCAGCCAACTGGCGGGAAACAATGAGCAGTTCTTC. This gives the protein CASSQLAGNNEQFF.

The chain has TRBV4-3 and TRBJ1-1, with 8 bases lining up with TRBD1. CDR1 is LGHNA and CDR2 is YSLEER in the germline V gene. Trimming took 5 bases from V and 5 from J; bases not matched to a gene: 7. The CDR3 loop spans 14 amino acids. The CDR3 sequence: CASSYGQGGTEAFF. The CDR3, as DNA: TGCGCCAGCAGCTATGGACAGGGAGGGACTGAAGCTTTCTTT.

CDR3 sequence: CASSFRTSGRYF. CDR3 DNA sequence: TGTGCCAGCAGTTTTCGCACTAGCGGGCGGTACTTC. This chain joins TRBV12-3 or TRBV12-4 and TRBJ2-5, with 9 bases that match TRBD2. There are 12 residues in the CDR3. Losses at the gene ends were 3 bases for V and 13 bases for J; bases not matched to a gene: 6.

V is TRBV7-9 and J is TRBJ2-7; 10 bases are a match to TRBD2. V was clipped by 5 bases and J by 4 bases; unmatched bases: 14. The germline CDR1 and CDR2 sequences are SEHNR and FQNEAQ (reference sequence). The CDR3 is 17 amino acids. CDR3 residues: CASSTTRRLAGAYEQYF. The DNA of the CDR3 is TGTGCCAGCAGCACAACCCGACGCCTAGCGGGGGCATACGAGCAGTACTTC.

The gene calls are TRBV11-3 and TRBJ2-2; 9 positions match TRBD1. The CDR3 covers 18 residues. After removal of 5 bases from V and 4 bases from J, the junction contained 14 bases not matched to a gene. Germline V gene lookup returns CDR1 SGHNT and CDR2 YENEEA. CDR3 sequence reads: CASSPPGGQGTGTGELFF. The CDR3 nucleotides read TGTGCCAGCAGCCCTCCCGGGGGACAGGGAACGGGCACCGGGGAGCTGTTTTTT.

The chain employs TRBV5-6 and TRBJ1-2; TRBD1 aligns across 9 bases. CDR1 is SGHDT and CDR2 is YYEEEE in the germline V gene. CDR3 length: 14 residues. J lost 7 bases, V lost 3 bases, and 7 bases had no gene match. CDR3 in amino acids: CASSSTGTGPGYTF. Here the CDR3 DNA reads TGTGCCAGCAGCTCCACCGGGACAGGGCCTGGCTACACCTTC.

This clone was recorded a few times. The rearrangement links TRBV5-1 to TRBJ2-5; 7 nucleotides align to TRBD2. This CDR3 comprises 16 residues. The germline CDR1 and CDR2 sequences are SGHRS and YFSETQ. The V gene end was trimmed by 3 bases and the J gene end by 1 base; junction bases not matched to a gene: 9. The chain's CDR3 is CASSSGTIASQETQYF. The CDR3 DNA reads TGCGCCAGCAGCTCGGGGACTATTGCCAGCCAAGAGACCCAGTACTTC.

The V and J genes are TRBV28 and TRBJ2-5; D gene unclear. With 5 bases removed from V and 0 bases from J, the gap between germline ends came to 13 bases. Germline lookup yields CDR1 MDHEN and CDR2 SYDVKM. The CDR3 covers 15 residues. The CDR3 here is CASSEEERYQETQYF. CDR3 coding DNA: TGTGCCAGCAGTGAAGAAGAACGGTACCAAGAGACCCAGTACTTC.

The genes are TRBV6-1 and TRBJ2-7; 10 positions match TRBD1. The CDR3 spans 15 residues. V shed 2 bases and J 2 bases; nucleotides not matched to a gene: 3. Germline CDR1 MNHNS, CDR2 SASEGT. This CDR3 reads CASSETGTGAYEQYF. The CDR3 DNA reads TGTGCCAGCAGTGAAACCGGGACAGGGGCCTACGAGCAGTACTTC.

The chain employs TRBV30 and TRBJ1-1; D unresolved. This CDR3 comprises 13 residues. Germline V gene lookup returns CDR1 GTSNPN and CDR2 SVGIG (reference sequence). This chain's CDR3 is CVLRRRLNTEAFF. In DNA form, the CDR3 reads TGTGTTCTCCGCCGGCGGCTGAACACTGAAGCTTTCTTT.

The CDR3 reads CASSWTSGSTDTQYF. The CDR3 nucleotides read TGTGCCAGCAGCTGGACTAGCGGGAGCACAGATACGCAGTATTTT. This rearrangement joins TRBV7-2 to TRBJ2-3; TRBD2 agrees at 11 bases. The CDR3 has 15 amino acids. V shed 4 bases, J shed 0 bases, and the junction held 0 bases outside the gene matches. CDR1 and CDR2 (germline): SGHTA, FQGNSA.

This rearrangement joins TRBV19 to TRBJ1-2; D gene unclear. Germline loops: CDR1 LNHDA, CDR2 SQIVND (reference sequence). The CDR3 totals 14 residues. Trimming left V 3 bases short and J 4 bases short, with 12 bases between. CDR3 nucleotide sequence: TGTGCCAGTAGTATGAGGGCAGTCCTCTATGGCTACACCTTC. This gives the protein CASSMRAVLYGYTF.

The chain carries TRBV5-5 and TRBJ1-6, with D unresolved. The V end lost 4 bases, the J end lost 5 bases, and 13 bases lay between the germline ends. Germline V gives CDR1 SGHKS, CDR2 YYEKEE (reference sequence). This CDR3 is built from 15 residues. The DNA of the CDR3 is TGTGCCAGCAGCGTGCGACATCAGGATAATTCACCCCTCCACTTT. As protein: CASSVRHQDNSPLHF.

The genes are TRBV21-1 and TRBJ1-1; the table names TRBD1, a call not compared with the DNA. TRBV21-1 is labeled a pseudogene. CDR3 size: 18 residues. CDR3: CASSKALFYLTGGTEAFF. CDR3 DNA sequence: TGTGCCAGCAGCAAAGCATTATTTTATTTGACAGGGGGCACAGAAGCTTTCTTT.

This chain links TRBV19 with TRBJ1-5, with 8 positions matching TRBD1. The CDR3 consists of 15 residues. V lost 6 bases to trimming and J lost 4 bases; unmatched junction nucleotides: 8. Per germline, CDR1 LNHDA and CDR2 SQIVND (reference sequence). CDR3 coding DNA: TGTGCCAGTAGCACTACGCACAGGGGGAATCAGCCCCAGCATTTT. Translation gives CASSTTHRGNQPQHF.